The clone carrying this T cell receptor beta chain was detected once. Antigen specificity is unknown. Germline V gives CDR1 SGDLS, CDR2 YYNGEE. The CDR3 is made up of 14 amino acids. Deletions cut 0 bases from V and 5 bases from J, with 11 bases between. The data were taken from a study of radiation and T cells in renal cell carcinoma. The study, taken as a whole, reports: From baseline, blood top tumor clonotypes peaked at 2 weeks post-radiation.

Generated by immunoSEQ multiplex PCR, the TCRdb table keeps only in-frame clones and is missing some. The sample lists about 150,000 clones, approximately 88% occurring once. Time point given: blood 2 weeks post-SBRT. The treatment is: 15 Gy SBRT to primary tumor, nephrectomy 4 weeks later. Blood was sampled at baseline, 2 weeks and 4 weeks after SBRT. This TCR was sampled from a woman between 50 and 59 years old with renal cell carcinoma. J is TRBJ2-5 and V is TRBV9; TRBD1 or TRBD2 may be the D gene (5 bases each). Sequencing used blood, obtained from a patient whose treatment included radiotherapy and nephrectomy. The CDR3, as DNA: TGTGCCAGCAGCGTAGGTTGGGGGATCGAGACCCAGTACTTC. Its protein is CASSVGWGIETQYF. Full variable domain (missing parts from reference TRBV9 and TRBJ2-5): DSGVTQTPKHLITATGQRVTLRCSPRSGDLSVYWYQQSLDQGLQFLIQYYNGEERAKGNILERFSAQQFPDLHSELNLSSLELGDSALYFCASSVGWGIETQYFGPGTRLLVL.